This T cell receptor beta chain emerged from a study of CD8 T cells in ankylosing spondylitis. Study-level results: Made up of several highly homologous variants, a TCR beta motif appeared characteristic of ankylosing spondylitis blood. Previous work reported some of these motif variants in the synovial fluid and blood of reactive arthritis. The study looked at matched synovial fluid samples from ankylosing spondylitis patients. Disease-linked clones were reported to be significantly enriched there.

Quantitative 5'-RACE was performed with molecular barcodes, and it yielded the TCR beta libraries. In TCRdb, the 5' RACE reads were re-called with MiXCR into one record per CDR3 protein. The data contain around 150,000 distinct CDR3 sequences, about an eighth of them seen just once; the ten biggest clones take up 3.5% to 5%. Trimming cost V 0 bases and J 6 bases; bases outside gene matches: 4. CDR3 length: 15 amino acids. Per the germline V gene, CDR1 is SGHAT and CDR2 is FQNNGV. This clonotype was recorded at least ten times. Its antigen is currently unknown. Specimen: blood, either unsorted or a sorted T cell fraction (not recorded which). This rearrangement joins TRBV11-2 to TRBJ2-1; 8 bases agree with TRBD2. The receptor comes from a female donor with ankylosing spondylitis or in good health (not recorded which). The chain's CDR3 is CASSLDRGGANEQFF. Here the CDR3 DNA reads TGTGCCAGCAGCTTAGATCGGGGGGGGGCCAATGAGCAGTTCTTC.